This T cell receptor (beta chain) was sequenced for a study of blood T cell repertoires in COVID-19. Assay used: immunoSEQ multiplex PCR; TCRdb lists only in-frame clones, some missing. The sample has about 240,000 clones, 75% to 85% seen once. This clone came up a few times. This CDR3 is 14 amino acids long. Trimming removed 6 bases at V and 3 bases at J, with 9 bases between. Germline assignment: CDR1 MNHEY and CDR2 SVGAGI. Sequenced sample: peripheral blood. V is TRBV6-5 and J is TRBJ1-6; a weak D match, TRBD1 (5 bases). This receptor was obtained from a woman in her sixties or seventies with active or convalescent COVID-19. In nucleotides, the CDR3 is TGTGCCAGCAGCCGACAGAACTATAATTCACCCCTCCACTTT. Translating it yields CASSRQNYNSPLHF.